The T cell receptor (beta chain) described here comes from a study of CD8+ T cells in alopecia areata. Documented treatment: oral pan-JAK inhibitor, 5-10 mg twice daily. Germline CDR1 and CDR2: LNHDA and SQIVND (reference sequence). The germline V and J ends were trimmed by 3 bases and 3 bases, with 11 bases remaining between them. CDR3 size: 15 residues. Details on this clone: The antigen remains undetermined.

The study's findings and limits: Tofacitinib produced a significant decrease in scalp clonality and in expanded CD8+ clones among the top 100.

cDNA serving as the sequencing template came from extracted, reverse transcribed RNA. TCRdb's table, derived via immunoSEQ multiplex PCR, lists solely in-frame clones and lacks some. This sample has more than 150,000 clones; approximately 49% occur once, and the top ten carry over 9%. This sequence was found in a human donor with alopecia areata. The chain recombines TRBV19 with TRBJ2-2; the D gene could be TRBD1 or TRBD2 (5 bases each). This sample comprised CD8+ T cells sorted from blood, obtained around week 53, from a patient treated with tofacitinib. The CDR3 sequence: CASSIPGRDTGELFF. In nucleotides, the CDR3 is TGTGCCAGTAGTATCCCAGGGAGAGACACCGGGGAGCTGTTTTTT.